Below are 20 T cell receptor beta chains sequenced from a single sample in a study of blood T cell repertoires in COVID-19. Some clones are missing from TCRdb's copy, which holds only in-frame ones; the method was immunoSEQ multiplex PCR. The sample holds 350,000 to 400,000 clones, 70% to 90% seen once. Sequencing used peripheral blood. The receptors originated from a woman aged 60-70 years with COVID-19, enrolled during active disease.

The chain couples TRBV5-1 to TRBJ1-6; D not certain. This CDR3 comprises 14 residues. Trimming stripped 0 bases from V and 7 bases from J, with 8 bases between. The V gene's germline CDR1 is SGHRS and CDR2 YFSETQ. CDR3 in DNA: TGCGCCAGCAGCTTGGGGCAGAGGAATTCACCCCTCCACTTT. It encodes CASSLGQRNSPLHF.

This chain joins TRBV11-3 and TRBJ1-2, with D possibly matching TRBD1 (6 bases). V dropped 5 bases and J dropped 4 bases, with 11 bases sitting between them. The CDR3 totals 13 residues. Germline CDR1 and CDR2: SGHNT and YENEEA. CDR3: CASSLTGSYGYTF. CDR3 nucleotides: TGTGCCAGCAGCCTCACAGGGAGCTATGGCTACACCTTC. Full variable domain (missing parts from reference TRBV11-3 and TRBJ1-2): EAGVVQSPRYKIIEKKQPVAFWCNPISGHNTLYWYLQNLGQGPELLIRYENEEAVDDSQLPKDRFSAERLKGVDSTLKIQPAELGDSAVYLCASSLTGSYGYTFGSGTRLTVV.

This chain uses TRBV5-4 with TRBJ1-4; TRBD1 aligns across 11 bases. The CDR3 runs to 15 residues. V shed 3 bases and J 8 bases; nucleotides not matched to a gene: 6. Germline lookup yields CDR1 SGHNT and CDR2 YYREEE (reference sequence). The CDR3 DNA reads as TGTGCCAGCAGCTACGGACAGGGGGCCAGGGAAAAACTGTTTTTT. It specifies CASSYGQGAREKLFF.

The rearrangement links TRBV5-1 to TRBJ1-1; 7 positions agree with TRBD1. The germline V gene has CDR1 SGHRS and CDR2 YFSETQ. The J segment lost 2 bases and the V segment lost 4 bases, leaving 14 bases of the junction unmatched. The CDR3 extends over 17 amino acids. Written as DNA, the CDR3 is TGCGCCAGCAGCCGACAAACAGGGGTTAGGCTAAACACTGAAGCTTTCTTT. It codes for CASSRQTGVRLNTEAFF.

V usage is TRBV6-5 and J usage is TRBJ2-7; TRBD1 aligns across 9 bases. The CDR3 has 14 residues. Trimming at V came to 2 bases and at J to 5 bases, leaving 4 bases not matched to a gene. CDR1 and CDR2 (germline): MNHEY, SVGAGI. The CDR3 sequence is CASSYTGQGNEQYF. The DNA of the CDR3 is TGTGCCAGCAGTTACACCGGACAGGGGAACGAGCAGTACTTC.

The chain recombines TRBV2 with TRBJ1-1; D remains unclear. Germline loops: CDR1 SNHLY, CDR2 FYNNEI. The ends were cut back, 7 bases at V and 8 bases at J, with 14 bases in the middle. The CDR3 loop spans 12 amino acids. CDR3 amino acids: CASTQTTEEAFF. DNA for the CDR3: TGTGCCAGCACGCAGACTACCGAAGAAGCTTTCTTT.

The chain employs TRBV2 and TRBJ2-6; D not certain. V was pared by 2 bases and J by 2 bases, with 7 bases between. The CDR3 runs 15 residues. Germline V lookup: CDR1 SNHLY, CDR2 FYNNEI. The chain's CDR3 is CASSESETGANVLTF. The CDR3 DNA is TGTGCCAGCAGTGAAAGCGAAACTGGGGCCAACGTCCTGACTTTC.

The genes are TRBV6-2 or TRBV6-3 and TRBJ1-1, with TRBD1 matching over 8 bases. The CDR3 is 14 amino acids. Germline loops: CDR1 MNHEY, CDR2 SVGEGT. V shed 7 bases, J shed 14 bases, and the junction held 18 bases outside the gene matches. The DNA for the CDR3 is TGTGCCAGCACCCCCCTAAGACAGGGGTCACGAGGCTTCTTT. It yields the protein CASTPLRQGSRGFF.

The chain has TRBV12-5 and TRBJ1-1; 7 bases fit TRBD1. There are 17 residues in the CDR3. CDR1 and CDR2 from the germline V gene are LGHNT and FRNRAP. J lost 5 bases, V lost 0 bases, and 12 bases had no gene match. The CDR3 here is CASGLVQGVKGRTEAFF. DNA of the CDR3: TGTGCTAGTGGTTTGGTGCAGGGGGTTAAGGGTAGGACTGAAGCTTTCTTT.

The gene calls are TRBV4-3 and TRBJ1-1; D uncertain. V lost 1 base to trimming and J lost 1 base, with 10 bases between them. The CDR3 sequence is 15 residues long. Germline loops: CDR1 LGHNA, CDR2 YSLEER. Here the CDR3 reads CASSQVVSGNTEAFF. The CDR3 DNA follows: TGCGCCAGCAGCCAAGTTGTGTCAGGGAACACTGAAGCTTTCTTT.

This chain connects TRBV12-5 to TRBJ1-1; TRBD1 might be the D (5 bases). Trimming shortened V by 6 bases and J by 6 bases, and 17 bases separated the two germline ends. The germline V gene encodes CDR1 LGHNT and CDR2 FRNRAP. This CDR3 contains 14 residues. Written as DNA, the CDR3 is TGTGCTAGTGGCCTTGACAGCCTTAGGGCTGAAGCTTTCTTT. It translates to CASGLDSLRAEAFF. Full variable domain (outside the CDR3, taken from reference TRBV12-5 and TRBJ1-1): DARVTQTPRHKVTEMGQEVTMRCQPILGHNTVFWYRQTMMQGLELLAYFRNRAPLDDSGMPKDRFSAEMPDATLATLKIQPSEPRDSAVYFCASGLDSLRAEAFFGQGTRLTVV.

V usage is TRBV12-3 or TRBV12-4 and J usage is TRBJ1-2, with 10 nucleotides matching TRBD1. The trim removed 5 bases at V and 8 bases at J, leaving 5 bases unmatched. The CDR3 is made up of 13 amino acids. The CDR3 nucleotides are TGTGCCAGCAGTCTCGGACAGGGGGAAGGCTACACCTTC. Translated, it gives CASSLGQGEGYTF.

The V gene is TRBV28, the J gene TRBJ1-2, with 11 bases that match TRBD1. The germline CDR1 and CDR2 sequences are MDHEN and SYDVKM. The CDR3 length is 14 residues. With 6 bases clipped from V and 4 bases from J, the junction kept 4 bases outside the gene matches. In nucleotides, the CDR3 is TGTGCCAGCAGCCTCGGACAGGGGGCCTATGGCTACACCTTC. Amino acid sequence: CASSLGQGAYGYTF.

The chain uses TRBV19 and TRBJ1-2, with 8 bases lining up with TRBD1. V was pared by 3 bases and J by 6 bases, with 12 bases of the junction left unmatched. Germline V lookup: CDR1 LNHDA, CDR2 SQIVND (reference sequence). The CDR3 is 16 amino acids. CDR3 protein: CASSIVAGGAWNGYTF. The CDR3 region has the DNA TGTGCCAGTAGTATTGTAGCAGGGGGCGCGTGGAATGGCTACACCTTC.

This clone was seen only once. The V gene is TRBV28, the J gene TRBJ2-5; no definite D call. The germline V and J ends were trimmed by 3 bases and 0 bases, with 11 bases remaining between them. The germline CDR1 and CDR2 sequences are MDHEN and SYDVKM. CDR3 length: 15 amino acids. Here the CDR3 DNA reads TGTGCCAGCAGTTTGAGCCAAGCGTACCAAGAGACCCAGTACTTC. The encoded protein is CASSLSQAYQETQYF.

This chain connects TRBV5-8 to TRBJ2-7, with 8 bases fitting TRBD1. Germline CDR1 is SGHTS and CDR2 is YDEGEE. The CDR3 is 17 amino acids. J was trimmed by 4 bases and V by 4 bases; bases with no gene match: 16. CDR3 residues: CASSGRVGDRFAYEQYF. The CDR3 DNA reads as TGTGCCAGCAGCGGGCGAGTAGGGGACAGGTTTGCGTACGAGCAGTACTTC. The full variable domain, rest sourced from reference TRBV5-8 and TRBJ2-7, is EAGVTQSPTHLIKTRGQQATLRCSPISGHTSVYWYQQALGLGLQFLLWYDEGEERNRGNFPPRFSGRQFPNYSSELNVNALELEDSALYLCASSGRVGDRFAYEQYFGPGTRLTVT.

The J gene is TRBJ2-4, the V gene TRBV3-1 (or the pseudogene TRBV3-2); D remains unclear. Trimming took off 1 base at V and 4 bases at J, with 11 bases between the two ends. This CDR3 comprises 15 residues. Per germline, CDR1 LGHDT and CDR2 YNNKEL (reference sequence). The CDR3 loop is CASSQGRFGKNIQYF. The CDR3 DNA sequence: TGTGCCAGCAGCCAAGGAAGGTTCGGGAAAAACATTCAGTACTTC.

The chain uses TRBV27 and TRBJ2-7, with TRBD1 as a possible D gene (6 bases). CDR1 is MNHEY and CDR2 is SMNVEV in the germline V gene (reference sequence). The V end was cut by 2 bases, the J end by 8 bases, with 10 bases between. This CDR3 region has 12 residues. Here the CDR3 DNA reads TGTGCCAGCAGTTTAACAGGGACACAGCAGTACTTC. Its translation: CASSLTGTQQYF.

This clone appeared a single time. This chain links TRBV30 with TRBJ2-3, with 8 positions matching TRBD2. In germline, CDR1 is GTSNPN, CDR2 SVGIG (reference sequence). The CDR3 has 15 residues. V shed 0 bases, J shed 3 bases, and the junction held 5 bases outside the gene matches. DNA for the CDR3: TGTGCCTGGAGTGTAGGCGGGGGGATTACAGATACGCAGTATTTT. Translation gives CAWSVGGGITDTQYF.

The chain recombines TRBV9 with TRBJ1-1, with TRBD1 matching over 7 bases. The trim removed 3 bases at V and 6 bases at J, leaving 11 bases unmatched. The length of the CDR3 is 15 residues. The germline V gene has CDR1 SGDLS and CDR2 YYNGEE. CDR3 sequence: CASSGTGAMRAEAFF. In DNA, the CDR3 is TGTGCCAGCAGCGGAACAGGGGCGATGAGGGCTGAAGCTTTCTTT.